The 9 T cell receptor beta chains given below trace back to one sample, sequenced in a study of cytomegalovirus exposure and HLA in healthy donors. The PCR had 60 Vbeta and 13 Jbeta primers. Sequencing used immunoSEQ multiplex PCR; TCRdb keeps in-frame clones, though not all of them. The sample has approximately 140,000 clones; approximately 67% are singletons. The specimen sequenced was PBMCs. These receptors all stem from a woman in her fifties or sixties in good health and CMV-seronegative.

CDR3 DNA sequence: TGTGCCAGCAGCCAACCTCTAGCGGGAGGAGACAATGAGCAGTTCTTC. Protein product: CASSQPLAGGDNEQFF. The chain links TRBV9 to TRBJ2-1, with 11 bases aligning to TRBD2. Germline V CDR1 and CDR2: SGDLS, YYNGEE. CDR3 size: 16 residues. J gave up 5 bases and V 4 bases, and 8 bases lay outside the gene matches.

Only a few counts were recorded for this clone. The rearrangement uses TRBV29-1 and TRBJ2-1; 10 bases are shared with TRBD2. The CDR3 totals 16 residues. J was trimmed by 2 bases and V by 2 bases; bases with no gene match: 6. Germline loops: CDR1 SQVTM, CDR2 ANQGSEA. The CDR3 nucleotides are TGCAGCGTTGAAACGGAGAGCGGGAGGGCCTACAATGAGCAGTTCTTC. It translates to CSVETESGRAYNEQFF.

The chain recombines TRBV5-6 with TRBJ2-1, with a weak D call TRBD1 (5 bases). The CDR3 covers 15 residues. Looked up from germline, CDR1 is SGHDT and CDR2 is YYEEEE. The V gene lost 1 base and the J gene lost 1 base, with 9 bases spanning the gap. The CDR3 sequence is CASSLYAGSYNEQFF. In nucleotides, the CDR3 is TGTGCCAGCAGCTTGTACGCAGGGTCCTACAATGAGCAGTTCTTC.

V and J are TRBV5-1 and TRBJ2-2; TRBD1 matches at 11 bases. The germline V gene has CDR1 SGHRS and CDR2 YFSETQ. V gave up 4 bases and J gave up 5 bases; unmatched junction bases: 1. This CDR3 comprises 14 residues. CDR3 region: CASSRDRGTGELFF. As DNA, the CDR3 is TGCGCCAGCAGCCGGGACAGGGGGACCGGGGAGCTGTTTTTT.

This clone turned up a few times. The V call is TRBV5-1, the J call TRBJ2-1; D is perhaps TRBD1 (5 bases). Germline assignment: CDR1 SGHRS and CDR2 YFSETQ. The V end lost 0 bases, the J end lost 6 bases, and 10 bases lay between the germline ends. There are 14 residues in the CDR3. The CDR3 DNA is TGCGCCAGCAGCTTGGCCTTACAGGCCAATGAGCAGTTCTTC. Translation: CASSLALQANEQFF.

V gene TRBV5-4 combines with J gene TRBJ1-4; 11 bases match TRBD1. From germline, CDR1 is SGHNT and CDR2 YYREEE (reference sequence). V trimming: 4 bases; J trimming: 6 bases; junction bases outside the gene matches: 2. This CDR3 spans 14 amino acids. CDR3 sequence reads: CASSPGQGDEKLFF. The CDR3 bases are TGTGCCAGCAGCCCGGGACAGGGGGATGAAAAACTGTTTTTT.

The chain uses TRBV9 and TRBJ2-5; no clear D. The germline gives CDR1 SGDLS, CDR2 YYNGEE. This CDR3 is 16 amino acids long. V was shortened by 0 bases and J by 5 bases, with 17 bases between the two germline ends. The CDR3 reads CASSVGMAAPRETQYF. The CDR3 DNA is TGTGCCAGCAGCGTAGGTATGGCTGCTCCCAGGGAGACCCAGTACTTC. Variable domain in full (rest from reference TRBV9 and TRBJ2-5): DSGVTQTPKHLITATGQRVTLRCSPRSGDLSVYWYQQSLDQGLQFLIQYYNGEERAKGNILERFSAQQFPDLHSELNLSSLELGDSALYFCASSVGMAAPRETQYFGPGTRLLVL.

This clone was found a few times. The V call is TRBV7-2, the J call TRBJ1-1; maybe TRBD1 (6 bases). The germline gives CDR1 SGHTA, CDR2 FQGNSA. The V and J ends lost 5 bases and 1 base respectively, with 11 bases between them. The CDR3 totals 14 residues. CDR3 sequence: CASSHGTQNTEAFF. CDR3 nucleotide sequence: TGTGCCAGCAGCCACGGGACACAGAACACTGAAGCTTTCTTT. The full variable domain, its missing parts supplied by reference TRBV7-2 and TRBJ1-1, is GAGVSQSPSNKVTEKGKDVELRCDPISGHTALYWYRQSLGQGLEFLIYFQGNSAPDKSGLPSDRFSAERTGGSVSTLTIQRTQQEDSAVYLCASSHGTQNTEAFFGQGTRLTVV.

V is TRBV5-1 and J is TRBJ2-1; 8 bases are a match to TRBD1. Germline loops: CDR1 SGHRS, CDR2 YFSETQ. The J segment lost 5 bases and the V segment lost 0 bases, leaving 4 bases of the junction unmatched. CDR3 length: 15 residues. CDR3 sequence reads: CASSLGATGDNEQFF. In nucleotides, the CDR3 is TGCGCCAGCAGCTTGGGCGCGACAGGGGACAATGAGCAGTTCTTC.